This TCR beta chain was recovered during a study of control samples from healthy donors and cancer patients. CDR3 length: 15 residues. The junction had 6 bases not matched to a gene; V was cut back by 6 bases and J by 1 base. Germline lookup yields CDR1 MNHEY and CDR2 SVGAGI. Measured with immunoSEQ multiplex PCR; TCRdb has only the in-frame clones, and not every one. The sample consists of roughly 100,000 clones, about 80% of them appearing once. This sequence was found in a woman in her fifties or sixties in good health. Specimen: blood. This chain connects TRBV6-5 to TRBJ1-2; TRBD1 agrees at 9 bases. CDR3 loop: CASRGDRVFNYGYTF. CDR3 bases: TGTGCCAGCAGGGGGGACAGGGTGTTTAACTATGGCTACACCTTC.